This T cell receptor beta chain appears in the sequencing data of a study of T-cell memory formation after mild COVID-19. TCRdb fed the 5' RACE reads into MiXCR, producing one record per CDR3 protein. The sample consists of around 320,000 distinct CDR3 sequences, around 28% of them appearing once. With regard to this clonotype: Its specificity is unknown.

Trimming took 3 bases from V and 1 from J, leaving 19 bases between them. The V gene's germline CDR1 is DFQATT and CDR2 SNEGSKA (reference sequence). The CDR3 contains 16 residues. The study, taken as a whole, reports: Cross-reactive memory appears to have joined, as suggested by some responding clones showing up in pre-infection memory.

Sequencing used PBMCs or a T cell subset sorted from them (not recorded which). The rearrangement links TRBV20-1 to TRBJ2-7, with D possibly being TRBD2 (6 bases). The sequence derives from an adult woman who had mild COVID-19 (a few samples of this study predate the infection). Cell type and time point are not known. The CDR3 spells CSARGRGTLASYEQYF. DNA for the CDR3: TGCAGTGCTAGGGGCCGCGGGACGTTGGCATCCTACGAGCAGTACTTC.